What follows are 17 T cell receptor beta chains derived from one specimen sequenced in a study of blood T cells in healthy people across ages. Combining a sample-barcoded 5' primer with a J-beta primer mix, a second PCR ran for roughly 6 to 12 cycles. A single record per CDR3 protein comes from TCRdb applying MiXCR to the 5' RACE reads. The sample carries a few hundred thousand distinct CDR3 sequences, approximately 52% recorded once. Sequenced material: blood. These receptors originate from a man in his sixties in good health.

The CDR3 here is CASRPRTSGYNEQFF. CDR3 DNA: TGTGCCAGCAGACCCAGGACTAGCGGCTACAATGAGCAGTTCTTC. The V call is TRBV27, the J call TRBJ2-1; TRBD2 aligns across 10 bases. Germline V gene sequence: CDR1 MNHEY, CDR2 SMNVEV (reference sequence). The CDR3 length is 15 residues. Trimming cost V 6 bases and J 3 bases; bases outside gene matches: 5.

J is TRBJ2-1 and V is TRBV20-1, with a tentative D call TRBD2 (5 bases). This CDR3 comprises 15 residues. V was trimmed by 3 bases and J by 8 bases, leaving 20 bases between them. Per the germline V gene, CDR1 is DFQATT and CDR2 is SNEGSKA (reference sequence). The CDR3 DNA is TGCAGTGCTAGTGGACTGGACGACCACCGCGATGAGCAGTTCTTC. This codes for CSASGLDDHRDEQFF.

This clonotype was counted a few times. V usage is TRBV5-1 and J usage is TRBJ1-1, with D unclear. V shed 1 base and J shed 0 bases, with 7 bases lying between them. This CDR3 spans 14 amino acids. CDR1 and CDR2 from the germline V gene are SGHRS and YFSETQ. CDR3 sequence: CASSLYGVNTEAFF. The DNA for the CDR3 is TGCGCCAGCAGCTTGTACGGGGTGAACACTGAAGCTTTCTTT.

V and J are TRBV29-1 and TRBJ2-1; 7 bases agree with TRBD2. This CDR3 has 13 amino acids. V lost 6 bases and J lost 2; bases outside the gene matches: 4. Germline V gives CDR1 SQVTM, CDR2 ANQGSEA. CDR3 in amino acids: CSVAGGTYNEQFF. The CDR3 nucleotides read TGCAGCGTCGCCGGGGGGACCTACAATGAGCAGTTCTTC.

The rearrangement joins TRBV9 to TRBJ1-6, with a weak D call TRBD1 (6 bases). V was trimmed by 9 bases and J by 6 bases, leaving 13 bases between them. This CDR3 spans 13 amino acids. The germline V gene has CDR1 SGDLS and CDR2 YYNGEE. CDR3 bases: TGTGCCAACACGGCAGGGGCTAATTCACCCCTCCACTTT. Encoded protein: CANTAGANSPLHF.

The V and J genes are TRBV12-3 or TRBV12-4 and TRBJ2-7, with TRBD2 identical over 11 bases. V lost 0 bases, J lost 5 bases, and 6 bases stayed unmatched. This CDR3 is built from 16 residues. CDR3 sequence: CASSLALAGGGDEQYF. The CDR3 DNA follows: TGTGCCAGCAGTTTAGCTCTAGCGGGAGGCGGCGACGAGCAGTACTTC.

The V call is TRBV29-1, the J call TRBJ1-1; D possibly corresponds to TRBD1 (5 bases). Trimming stripped 7 bases from V and 8 bases from J, with 14 bases between. The CDR3 loop spans 11 amino acids. Germline V gene data show CDR1 as SQVTM and CDR2 as ANQGSEA. The CDR3 spells CSAIQGPEAFF. CDR3 DNA: TGCAGCGCCATCCAGGGACCAGAAGCTTTCTTT.

This clonotype was recorded many times. The chain links TRBV6-6 to TRBJ1-5; D remains ambiguous. The germline V gene encodes CDR1 MNHNY and CDR2 SVGAGI (reference sequence). The V gene lost 7 bases and the J gene lost 2 bases, with 12 bases spanning the gap. The CDR3 contains 14 residues. The CDR3 loop reads CASNPWGGNQPQHF. The CDR3 DNA reads as TGTGCCAGCAATCCCTGGGGAGGCAATCAGCCCCAGCATTTT.

This clonotype was recorded only once. The gene calls are TRBV5-1 and TRBJ2-5; unclear D gene. CDR1 and CDR2 (germline): SGHRS, YFSETQ. The CDR3 extends over 14 amino acids. Trimming took off 0 bases at V and 2 bases at J, with 8 bases between the two ends. This chain's CDR3 is CASSLESTQETQYF. The CDR3 DNA reads TGCGCCAGCAGCTTGGAGAGTACGCAAGAGACCCAGTACTTC. The entire variable domain, with the rest obtained from reference TRBV5-1 and TRBJ2-5, is as follows: KAGVTQTPRYLIKTRGQQVTLSCSPISGHRSVSWYQQTPGQGLQFLFEYFSETQRNKGNFPGRFSGRQFSNSRSEMNVSTLELGDSALYLCASSLESTQETQYFGPGTRLLVL.

This rearrangement joins TRBV27 to TRBJ2-5, with 7 nucleotides matching TRBD2. The closer fit of TRBJ2-7 to the DNA end suggests the J call may be wrong. The germline gives CDR1 MNHEY, CDR2 SMNVEV (reference sequence). The CDR3 is 14 residues long. The CDR3 DNA is TGTGCCAGCAGTCCCCGTTACGCGGGAGCCGAGCAGTACTTC. It yields the protein CASSPRYAGAEQYF.

This clonotype was counted at least ten times. This chain uses TRBV2 with TRBJ2-3; no reliable D call. Germline CDR1 is SNHLY and CDR2 is FYNNEI. Trimming stripped 2 bases from V and 3 bases from J, with 12 bases between. There are 15 residues in the CDR3. The CDR3 spells CASSELGHGTDTQYF. CDR3 bases: TGTGCCAGCAGTGAATTGGGTCACGGAACAGATACGCAGTATTTT.

This clonotype was detected only a few times. V gene TRBV6-1 combines with J gene TRBJ2-6; D unresolved. The CDR3 runs to 15 residues. Germline loops: CDR1 MNHNS, CDR2 SASEGT. With 3 bases removed from V and 0 bases from J, the gap between germline ends came to 6 bases. The DNA of the CDR3 is TGTGCCAGCAGTGAGGGTAGCTCTGGGGCCAACGTCCTGACTTTC. Amino acids: CASSEGSSGANVLTF.

The chain links TRBV5-1 to TRBJ2-2; a possible D gene is TRBD2 (5 bases). V shed 1 base and J shed 4 bases, with 11 bases lying between them. Germline CDR1 and CDR2: SGHRS and YFSETQ. This CDR3 region has 15 residues. This chain's CDR3 is CASSLSREGTGELFF. Written as DNA, the CDR3 is TGCGCCAGCAGCTTGTCTAGAGAGGGCACCGGGGAGCTGTTTTTT. Full variable domain (outside the CDR3, taken from reference TRBV5-1 and TRBJ2-2): KAGVTQTPRYLIKTRGQQVTLSCSPISGHRSVSWYQQTPGQGLQFLFEYFSETQRNKGNFPGRFSGRQFSNSRSEMNVSTLELGDSALYLCASSLSREGTGELFFGEGSRLTVL.

This clonotype appeared a few times. This chain joins TRBV18 and TRBJ2-1; tentative D call: TRBD1 (5 bases). The CDR3 runs 13 residues. Trimming pared 5 bases from V and 4 bases from J, leaving 9 bases between. CDR1 KGHSH and CDR2 LQKENI come from the germline V gene. CDR3 coding DNA: TGTGCCAGCTCATCCACAGGTTACAATGAGCAGTTCTTC. This encodes CASSSTGYNEQFF.

The J gene is TRBJ2-4, the V gene TRBV21-1; the table's D call TRBD1 went unverified against the DNA. TRBV21-1 is shown as a pseudogene. This CDR3 spans 15 amino acids. The CDR3 DNA follows: TGTGCCAGCAGCAAAGCAGGGATCAGGGGAGACATTCAGTACTTC. The encoded protein is CASSKAGIRGDIQYF.

This clonotype was seen a handful of times. The V call is TRBV5-5, the J call TRBJ2-5, with no clear D. The ends were cut back, 3 bases at V and 1 base at J, with 7 bases in the middle. This CDR3 has 13 amino acids. CDR1 SGHKS and CDR2 YYEKEE come from the germline V gene (reference sequence). DNA for the CDR3: TGTGCCAGCAGCTCGGAAACCCAAGAGACCCAGTACTTC. Encoded protein: CASSSETQETQYF.

The rearrangement uses TRBV24-1 and TRBJ2-3, with D perhaps matching TRBD1 (5 bases). From germline, CDR1 is KGHDR and CDR2 SFDVKD. The CDR3 runs to 15 residues. V was trimmed by 7 bases and J by 1 base, leaving 14 bases between them. The CDR3 spells CATSGRTMGTDTQYF. CDR3 DNA: TGTGCCACCAGCGGACGGACAATGGGCACAGATACGCAGTATTTT.